One sample yielded the 7 T cell receptor beta chains listed below, sequenced in a study of T cells in Graves' hyperthyroidism and ophthalmopathy. Amplified TCR beta CDR3 regions derived from RNA transcripts. The HTBI primer set was used in a first-round RT-PCR of the TCR CDR3. Via MiXCR, TCRdb re-called the multiplex PCR reads, giving one row per CDR3 protein. The sample consists of 540,000 or so distinct CDR3 sequences, about 43% of them appearing once. What was sequenced was peripheral blood or thyroid tissue (not recorded which). These receptors originate from an adult woman with Graves' disease, either hyperthyroidism or ophthalmopathy (not recorded which).

The V gene is TRBV10-3, the J gene TRBJ2-5, with 11 bases that match TRBD2. Losses at the gene ends were 4 bases for V and 4 bases for J; bases not matched to a gene: 5. Germline loops: CDR1 ENHRY, CDR2 SYGVKD. This CDR3 comprises 15 residues. The CDR3 DNA reads TGTGCCATCAGTGGAACTAGCGGGAGCGGAGAGACCCAGTACTTC. Amino acids: CAISGTSGSGETQYF.

This clonotype was seen ten or more times. The genes are TRBV6-5 and TRBJ1-3; 7 bases line up with TRBD1. In germline, CDR1 is MNHEY, CDR2 SVGAGI. V gave up 4 bases and J gave up 1 base; unmatched junction bases: 7. This CDR3 has 16 amino acids. Here the CDR3 reads CASSSGTAYSGNTIYF. The DNA of the CDR3 is TGTGCCAGCAGTTCTGGGACAGCCTATTCTGGAAACACCATATATTTT.

Here the CDR3 reads CASSQSGGGQPQHF. The CDR3 DNA sequence: TGTGCCAGCAGCCAATCCGGGGGGGGCCAGCCCCAGCATTTT. The chain employs TRBV7-3 and TRBJ1-5; perhaps TRBD1 as D (6 bases). Germline lookup yields CDR1 SGHTA and CDR2 FQGTGA. CDR3 length: 14 residues. V was trimmed by 5 bases and J by 7 bases, leaving 15 bases between them.

This clonotype was picked up many times. The chain couples TRBV11-2 to TRBJ1-3; a possible D gene is TRBD1 (6 bases). The CDR3 loop spans 16 amino acids. V lost 4 bases, J lost 4 bases, and 17 bases lay in between. The germline V gene has CDR1 SGHAT and CDR2 FQNNGV. CDR3 amino acids: CASSSLLQGAGNTIYF. The DNA for the CDR3 is TGTGCCAGCAGCTCATTATTACAGGGTGCAGGAAACACCATATATTTT.

Points on this clonotype: The junction differs from germline at one of its ends, possibly a read error. The chain uses TRBV10-3 and TRBJ2-2, with TRBD2 identical over 10 bases. Germline CDR1 is ENHRY and CDR2 is SYGVKD. The CDR3 contains 19 residues. CDR3 region: CASSYYIAGGGIETGELFF. The CDR3 region has the DNA TGTGCCAGCAGTTACTACATAGCGGGAGGCGGTATAGAGACCGGGGAGCTGTTTTTT.

This chain joins TRBV7-3 and TRBJ2-5; 7 positions match TRBD1. The J segment lost 5 bases and the V segment lost 5 bases, leaving 5 bases of the junction unmatched. The CDR3 runs to 13 residues. Per the germline V gene, CDR1 is SGHTA and CDR2 is FQGTGA. The CDR3 DNA reads as TGTGCCAGCAGCGTTACAGGGGACGAGACCCAGTACTTC. This encodes CASSVTGDETQYF.

A note on this clonotype: The conserved closing phenylalanine or tryptophan is absent in this CDR3, likely reflecting a read error. The V and J genes are TRBV2 and TRBJ1-5; possible D gene TRBD1, 5 bases. CDR1 and CDR2 (germline): SNHLY, FYNNEI. This CDR3 region has 13 residues. CDR3 sequence reads: CTSRERGVRPQHS. The CDR3 region has the DNA TGTACCAGCAGAGAGAGAGGGGTGAGGCCCCAGCATTCT.